This T cell receptor (beta chain) was observed in a study of control samples from healthy donors and cancer patients. Here immunoSEQ multiplex PCR was the method, and the copy in TCRdb shows in-frame clones only, minus some. The table records around 30,000 clones, 80% to 95% of them present only once. The ends were cut back, 5 bases at V and 5 bases at J, with 13 bases in the middle. The CDR3 contains 13 residues. The V gene's germline CDR1 is LNHDA and CDR2 SQIVND (reference sequence). The TCR was taken from a man aged 40-49 years with colorectal cancer. Sequenced material: PBMCs. The V and J genes are TRBV19 and TRBJ2-7; D may match TRBD1 or TRBD2 (5 bases each). CDR3 in amino acids: CASSGEGRDEQYF. CDR3 sequence (DNA): TGTGCCAGTAGTGGTGAGGGGCGAGACGAGCAGTACTTC.